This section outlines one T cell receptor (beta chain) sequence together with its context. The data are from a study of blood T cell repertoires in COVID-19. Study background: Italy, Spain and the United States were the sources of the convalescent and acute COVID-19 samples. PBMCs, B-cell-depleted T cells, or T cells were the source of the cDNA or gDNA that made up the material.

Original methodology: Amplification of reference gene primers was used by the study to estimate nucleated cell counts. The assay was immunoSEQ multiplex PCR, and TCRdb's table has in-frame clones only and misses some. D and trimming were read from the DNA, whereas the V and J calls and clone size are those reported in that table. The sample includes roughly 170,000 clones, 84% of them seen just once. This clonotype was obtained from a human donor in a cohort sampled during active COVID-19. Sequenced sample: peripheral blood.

CDR3 nucleotide sequence: TGCGCCAGCAGCCAGCCTCTAGGGGGCGGTAATGAAAAACTGTTTTTT. Translation gives CASSQPLGGGNEKLFF. The chain employs TRBV4-1 and TRBJ1-4; 7 bases map to TRBD1. The CDR3 runs 16 residues. Germline values: CDR1 MGHRA, CDR2 YSYEKL. J was trimmed by 4 bases and V by 3 bases; bases with no gene match: 8.